The text below deals with one T cell receptor beta chain. This sample was included in a study of graft-versus-host responses after intestinal transplantation. This table comes from immunoSEQ multiplex PCR, and its TCRdb copy is limited to in-frame clones, with some not included. The repertoire has fewer than 25,000 clones, around 40% of them found once; the top ten carry about 2%. The CDR3 has 16 residues. Germline lookup yields CDR1 SGHTA and CDR2 FQGNSA. V lost 2 bases, J lost 3 bases, and 5 bases stayed unmatched. The origin of this receptor is a human patient who was an organ donor for intestinal transplantation. This rearrangement joins TRBV7-2 to TRBJ2-1, with 9 bases that match TRBD1. This specimen consisted of alloreactive CD4+ T cells from a mixed lymphocyte reaction culture, obtained before transplantation. Regarding subset: CFSE-low proliferating T cells sorted from roughly 6-day pre-transplant mixed lymphocyte reaction (GvH or HvG direction). The CDR3, as DNA: TGTGCCAGCAGCTTATACGTGACAGGGGGCTACAATGAGCAGTTCTTC. Translation gives CASSLYVTGGYNEQFF.